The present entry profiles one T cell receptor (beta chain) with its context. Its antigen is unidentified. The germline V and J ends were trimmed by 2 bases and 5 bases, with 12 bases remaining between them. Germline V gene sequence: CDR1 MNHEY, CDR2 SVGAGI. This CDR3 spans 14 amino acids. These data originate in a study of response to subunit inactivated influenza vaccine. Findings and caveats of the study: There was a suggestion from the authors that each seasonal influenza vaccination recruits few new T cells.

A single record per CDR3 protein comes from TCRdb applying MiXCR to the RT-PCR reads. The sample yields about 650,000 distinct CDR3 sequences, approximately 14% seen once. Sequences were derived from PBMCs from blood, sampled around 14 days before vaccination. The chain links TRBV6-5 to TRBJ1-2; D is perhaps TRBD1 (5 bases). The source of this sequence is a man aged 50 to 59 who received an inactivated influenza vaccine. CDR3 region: CASSYGRTLYGYTF. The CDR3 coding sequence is TGTGCCAGCAGTTACGGGAGGACACTTTATGGCTACACCTTC.